Listed below are T cell receptor beta chains from one sample, sequenced in a study of OX40 agonist ivuxolimab in advanced cancers. This table comes from immunoSEQ multiplex PCR, and its TCRdb copy is limited to in-frame clones, with some not included. The sample has approximately 57,000 clones; over 75% are singletons. The input for sequencing was CD4+ or CD8+ T cells sorted from blood, taken in a trial of the OX40 agonist ivuxolimab. These TCRs come from an adult with an advanced solid tumor such as melanoma, head and neck, liver or kidney cancer. CDR3s include the opening cysteine and the closing phenylalanine or tryptophan. Each record gives: V gene, D gene, J gene, CDR3 DNA, CDR3 protein. D genes are given only for firm matches.

V: TRBV7-8
D: TRBD1
J: TRBJ2-6
DNA: TGTGCCAGCACTCTCGACAGGGAAACTTCTGGGGCCAACGTCCTGACTTTC
CDR3: CASTLDRETSGANVLTF

V: TRBV9
D: -
J: TRBJ1-6
DNA: TGTGCCAGCAGCGTCGACGGAGGGTATTCACCCCTCCACTTT
CDR3: CASSVDGGYSPLHF

V: TRBV9
D: TRBD2
J: TRBJ2-1
DNA: TGTGCCAGCAGCGTAGGGGCGGGAGGTTTTGATGAGCAGTTCTTC
CDR3: CASSVGAGGFDEQFF

V: TRBV7-9
D: -
J: TRBJ1-1
DNA: TGTGCCAGCAGCCCAAGTCCTCGGAACACTGAAGCTTTCTTT
CDR3: CASSPSPRNTEAFF

V: TRBV28
D: TRBD2
J: TRBJ2-1
DNA: TGTGCCAGCAATATGGCGGGAGGTGACGGTGAGCAGTTCTTC
CDR3: CASNMAGGDGEQFF

V: TRBV7-9
D: -
J: TRBJ1-2
DNA: TGTGCCAGCAGCTTAACTCTTCGGGCCGATCATGGCTACACCTTC
CDR3: CASSLTLRADHGYTF

V: TRBV19
D: TRBD1
J: TRBJ1-1
DNA: TGTGCCAGTGCCCCGACAGGGACTGAAGCTTTCTTT
CDR3: CASAPTGTEAFF

V: TRBV5-1
D: TRBD2
J: TRBJ2-1
DNA: TGCGCCAGCGAGCCCGGGACTAGCGGGTACAATGAGCAGTTCTTC
CDR3: CASEPGTSGYNEQFF

V: TRBV6-6
D: -
J: TRBJ2-7
DNA: TGTGCCAGCAGCTTCGGGGGAGCCGGCCTTTACGAGCAGTACTTC
CDR3: CASSFGGAGLYEQYF

V: TRBV4-1
D: -
J: TRBJ1-4
DNA: TGCGCCAGCAGCCAAGGAGGGGCGCAGGGTGAAAAACTGTTTTTT
CDR3: CASSQGGAQGEKLFF

V: TRBV6-5
D: -
J: TRBJ2-1
DNA: TGTGCCAGCAGCCTAGACAGTTACAATGAGCAGTTCTTC
CDR3: CASSLDSYNEQFF

V: TRBV19
D: TRBD2
J: TRBJ2-1
DNA: TGTGCCAGTAGTACCCAGGGCGCGGGGGGATACAATGAGCAGTTCTTC
CDR3: CASSTQGAGGYNEQFF

V: TRBV5-5
D: -
J: TRBJ1-1
DNA: TGTGCCAGCAGCTTACGGGGCAGCGGGTACACTGAAGCTTTCTTT
CDR3: CASSLRGSGYTEAFF

V: TRBV7-6
D: -
J: TRBJ2-5
DNA: TGTGCCAGCAGCCCGGCGAGCCAAGAGACCCAGTACTTC
CDR3: CASSPASQETQYF

V: TRBV7-2
D: -
J: TRBJ2-5
DNA: TGTGCCAGCAGCTTACTTAGGGGAGAGACCCAGTACTTC
CDR3: CASSLLRGETQYF

V: TRBV11-2
D: -
J: TRBJ2-7
DNA: TGTGCCAGCAGCCCCAAGGCGTCCTACGAGCAGTACTTC
CDR3: CASSPKASYEQYF

V: TRBV2
D: -
J: TRBJ2-3
DNA: TGTGCCAGCGATCACGGAGACCTCACAGATACGCAGTATTTT
CDR3: CASDHGDLTDTQYF

V: TRBV30
D: -
J: TRBJ2-7
DNA: TGTGCCGGGCAGGACGGAGGAGGGCAGTACTTC
CDR3: CAGQDGGGQYF

V: TRBV7-6
D: -
J: TRBJ2-1
DNA: TGTGCCAGCAGCTCCCCTGAGGGGGATACCTACAATGAGCAGTTCTTC
CDR3: CASSSPEGDTYNEQFF

V: TRBV7-6
D: -
J: TRBJ1-2
DNA: TGTGCCAGCAGCCTCCTCTTGGGCTACACCTTC
CDR3: CASSLLLGYTF

V: TRBV10-3
D: -
J: TRBJ2-1
DNA: TGTGCCATCAGTGAGGAGGAAAGCTCCTACAATGAGCAGTTCTTC
CDR3: CAISEEESSYNEQFF

V: TRBV29-1
D: TRBD1
J: TRBJ2-3
DNA: TGCAGCGTTGAGGGACAGACGAACACAGATACGCAGTATTTT
CDR3: CSVEGQTNTDTQYF

V: TRBV7-9
D: -
J: TRBJ1-1
DNA: TGTGCCAGCAGCTTAATCATAACGCCTGAAGCTTTCTTT
CDR3: CASSLIITPEAFF

V: TRBV2
D: -
J: TRBJ2-3
DNA: TGTGCCAGCAGCCCAGATACGCAGTATTTT
CDR3: CASSPDTQYF

V: TRBV4-1
D: -
J: TRBJ2-3
DNA: TGCGCCAGCAGCCAAGGCGCAGGGGGGATAGATACGCAGTATTTT
CDR3: CASSQGAGGIDTQYF

V: TRBV19
D: -
J: TRBJ2-7
DNA: TGTGCCAGTAGTATTGGCAGGTGGGACGAGCAGTACTTC
CDR3: CASSIGRWDEQYF

V: TRBV7-9
D: -
J: TRBJ2-3
DNA: TGTGCCAGCAGAGTTTCCGGGGCCCTTTCCGATACGCAGTATTTT
CDR3: CASRVSGALSDTQYF